Below are 12 T cell receptor beta chains sequenced from a single sample in a study of T cell responses to AZD1222 COVID-19 vaccine. The table came from immunoSEQ multiplex PCR; TCRdb's copy has only in-frame clones and leaves some out. The sample shows approximately 130,000 clones, roughly 93% of them seen only once. Sequencing was performed on peripheral blood, taken on day 0 of AZD1222 vaccination. The receptors here all came from an adult in good health.

CDR3 protein: CASSENQRGKYF. For the CDR3, the DNA is TGTGCCAGCAGTGAAAACCAGCGGGGGAAGTATTTT. V gene TRBV2 combines with J gene TRBJ2-3; 8 nucleotides align to TRBD2. J was trimmed by 13 bases and V by 2 bases; bases with no gene match: 5. This CDR3 has 12 amino acids. Per the germline V gene, CDR1 is SNHLY and CDR2 is FYNNEI. The full variable domain, in which reference TRBV2 and TRBJ2-3 provide the parts outside the CDR3, is EPEVTQTPSHQVTQMGQEVILRCVPISNHLYFYWYRQILGQKVEFLVSFYNNEISEKSEIFDDQFSVERPDGSNFTLKIRSTKLEDSAMYFCASSENQRGKYFGPGTRLTVL.

The chain links TRBV10-3 to TRBJ1-2; no reliable D call. The germline gives CDR1 ENHRY, CDR2 SYGVKD. The CDR3 runs 12 residues. Trimming shortened V by 9 bases and J by 5 bases, and 13 bases separated the two germline ends. CDR3: CAISTEHYGYTF. Here the CDR3 DNA reads TGTGCCATTTCCACAGAGCATTATGGCTACACCTTC.

V usage is TRBV7-9 and J usage is TRBJ2-1; 7 nucleotides agree with TRBD2. The V gene's germline CDR1 is SEHNR and CDR2 FQNEAQ (reference sequence). Trimming took 10 bases from V and 5 from J; bases not matched to a gene: 8. CDR3 length equals 13 residues. The CDR3 sequence is CATTSTSDNEQFF. The CDR3 DNA sequence: TGTGCCACCACCTCAACTAGCGACAATGAGCAGTTCTTC.

The genes are TRBV7-3 and TRBJ2-1; possibly TRBD1 for D (5 bases). The germline V gene encodes CDR1 SGHTA and CDR2 FQGTGA. The CDR3 runs to 15 residues. V lost 5 bases, J lost 4 bases, and 15 bases lay in between. The CDR3 DNA follows: TGTGCCAGCAGCCTCAAAGTGGGGCTGTACAATGAGCAGTTCTTC. Its translation is CASSLKVGLYNEQFF.

The chain combines TRBV5-1 with TRBJ1-1, with D tentatively TRBD1 (5 bases). This CDR3 has 15 residues. Germline V CDR1 and CDR2: SGHRS, YFSETQ. V lost 1 base and J 4 bases, leaving 14 bases between the germline ends. The CDR3 here is CASSLFAGKGTEAFF. CDR3 DNA: TGCGCCAGCAGCTTGTTTGCAGGGAAAGGCACTGAAGCTTTCTTT.

The chain uses TRBV7-9 and TRBJ1-4; 9 positions match TRBD1. Looked up from germline, CDR1 is SEHNR and CDR2 is FQNEAQ (reference sequence). This CDR3 contains 15 residues. Losses at the gene ends were 3 bases for V and 5 bases for J; bases not matched to a gene: 4. The CDR3 coding sequence is TGTGCCAGCAGCTTCACCGGGACAGGGAATGAAAAACTGTTTTTT. This encodes CASSFTGTGNEKLFF.

The chain employs TRBV27 and TRBJ1-1; D perhaps matches TRBD1 (6 bases). Germline CDR1 is MNHEY and CDR2 is SMNVEV (reference sequence). This CDR3 contains 13 residues. Trimming took 3 bases from V and 6 from J, leaving 11 bases between them. The CDR3 coding sequence is TGTGCCAGCAGTTTTGGGGGGCTAGCTGAAGCTTTCTTT. Amino acids: CASSFGGLAEAFF.

This chain links TRBV12-3 or TRBV12-4 with TRBJ2-1; perhaps TRBD1 as D (6 bases). The CDR3 consists of 13 residues. Trimming stripped 6 bases from V and 6 bases from J, with 12 bases between. The CDR3 sequence: CASSPQGSNEQFF. In nucleotides, the CDR3 is TGTGCCAGCAGCCCCCAGGGGTCCAATGAGCAGTTCTTC.

V gene TRBV18 combines with J gene TRBJ1-6, with TRBD1 identical over 9 bases. The CDR3 has 17 amino acids. J gave up 8 bases and V 2 bases, and 10 bases lay outside the gene matches. Germline V lookup: CDR1 KGHSH, CDR2 LQKENI. The CDR3 reads CASSPGPPGQGYSPLHF. The CDR3 DNA reads as TGTGCCAGCTCACCAGGACCTCCGGGACAGGGCTATTCACCCCTCCACTTT.

The chain couples TRBV15 to TRBJ1-1; TRBD1 is a possible D gene (6 bases). The CDR3 runs 14 residues. The germline V gene encodes CDR1 LNHNV and CDR2 YYDKDF (reference sequence). The germline V and J ends were trimmed by 0 bases and 5 bases, with 10 bases remaining between them. The CDR3 reads CATSREAGVTEAFF. The CDR3 DNA sequence: TGTGCCACCAGCAGAGAGGCAGGGGTGACTGAAGCTTTCTTT.

V gene TRBV9 combines with J gene TRBJ1-3; possible D gene TRBD1, 6 bases. In germline, CDR1 is SGDLS, CDR2 YYNGEE. CDR3 length: 18 amino acids. V was trimmed by 3 bases and J by 4 bases, leaving 23 bases between them. Here the CDR3 DNA reads TGTGCCAGCAGCGCCCAACAGGGAGCGCGTGCATGGGGAAACACCATATATTTT. It encodes CASSAQQGARAWGNTIYF.

The table lists this clone with a few counts. The chain links TRBV6-5 to TRBJ2-1; maybe TRBD1 (6 bases). This CDR3 has 13 amino acids. CDR1 and CDR2 from the germline V gene are MNHEY and SVGAGI. Trimming shortened V by 6 bases and J by 7 bases, and 13 bases separated the two germline ends. CDR3 sequence: CASRTGVWNEQFF. In DNA, the CDR3 is TGTGCCAGCAGGACAGGAGTCTGGAATGAGCAGTTCTTC.